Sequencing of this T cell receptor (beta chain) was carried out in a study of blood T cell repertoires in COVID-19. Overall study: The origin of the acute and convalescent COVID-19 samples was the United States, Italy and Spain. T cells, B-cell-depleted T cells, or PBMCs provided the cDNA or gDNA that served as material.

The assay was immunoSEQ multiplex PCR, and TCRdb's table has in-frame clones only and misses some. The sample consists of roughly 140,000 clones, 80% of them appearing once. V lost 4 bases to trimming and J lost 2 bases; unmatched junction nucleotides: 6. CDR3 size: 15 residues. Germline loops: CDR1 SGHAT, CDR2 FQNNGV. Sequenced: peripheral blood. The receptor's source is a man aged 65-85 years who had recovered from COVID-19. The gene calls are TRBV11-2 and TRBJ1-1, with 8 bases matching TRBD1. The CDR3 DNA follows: TGTGCCAGCAGCTCCTCGGACAGGGTCAACACTGAAGCTTTCTTT. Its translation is CASSSSDRVNTEAFF.